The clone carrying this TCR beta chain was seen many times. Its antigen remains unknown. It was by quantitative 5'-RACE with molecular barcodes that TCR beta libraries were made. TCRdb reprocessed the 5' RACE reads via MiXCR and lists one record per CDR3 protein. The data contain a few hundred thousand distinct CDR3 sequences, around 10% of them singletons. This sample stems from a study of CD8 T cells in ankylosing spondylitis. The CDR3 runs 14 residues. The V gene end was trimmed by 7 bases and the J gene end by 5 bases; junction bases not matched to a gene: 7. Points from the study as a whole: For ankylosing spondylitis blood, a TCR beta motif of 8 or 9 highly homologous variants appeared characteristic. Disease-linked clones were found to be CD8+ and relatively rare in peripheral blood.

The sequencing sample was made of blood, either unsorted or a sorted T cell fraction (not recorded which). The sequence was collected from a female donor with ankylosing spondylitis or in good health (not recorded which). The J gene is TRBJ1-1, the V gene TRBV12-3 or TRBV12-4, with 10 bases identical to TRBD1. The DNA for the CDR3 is TGTGCCAGCACCTTGACAGGGGGCATAACTGAAGCTTTCTTT. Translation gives CASTLTGGITEAFF.